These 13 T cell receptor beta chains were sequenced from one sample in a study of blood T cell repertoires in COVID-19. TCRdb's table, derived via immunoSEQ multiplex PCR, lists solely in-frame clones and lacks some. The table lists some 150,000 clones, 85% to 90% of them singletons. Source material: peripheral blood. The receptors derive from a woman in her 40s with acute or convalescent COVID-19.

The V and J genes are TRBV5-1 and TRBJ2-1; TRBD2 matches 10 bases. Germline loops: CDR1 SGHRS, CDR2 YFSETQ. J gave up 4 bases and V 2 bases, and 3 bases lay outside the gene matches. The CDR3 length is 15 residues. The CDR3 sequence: CASSLSSGSYNEQFF. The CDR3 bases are TGCGCCAGCAGCTTATCTAGCGGGAGTTACAATGAGCAGTTCTTC. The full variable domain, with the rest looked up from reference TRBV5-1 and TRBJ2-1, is KAGVTQTPRYLIKTRGQQVTLSCSPISGHRSVSWYQQTPGQGLQFLFEYFSETQRNKGNFPGRFSGRQFSNSRSEMNVSTLELGDSALYLCASSLSSGSYNEQFFGPGTRLTVL.

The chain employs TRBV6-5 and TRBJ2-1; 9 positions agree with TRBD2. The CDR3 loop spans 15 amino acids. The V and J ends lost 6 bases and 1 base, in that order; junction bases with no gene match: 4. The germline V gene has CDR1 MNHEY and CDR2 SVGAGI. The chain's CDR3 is CASSPTSGSYNEQFF. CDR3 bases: TGTGCCAGCAGCCCCACTAGCGGGTCCTACAATGAGCAGTTCTTC.

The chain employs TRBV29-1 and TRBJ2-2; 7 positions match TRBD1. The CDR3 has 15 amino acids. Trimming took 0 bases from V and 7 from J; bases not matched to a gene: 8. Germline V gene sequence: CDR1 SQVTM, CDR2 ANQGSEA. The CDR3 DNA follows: TGCAGCGTTGAAGAAACCGGGACAGCGAGCGGGGAGCTGTTTTTT. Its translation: CSVEETGTASGELFF.

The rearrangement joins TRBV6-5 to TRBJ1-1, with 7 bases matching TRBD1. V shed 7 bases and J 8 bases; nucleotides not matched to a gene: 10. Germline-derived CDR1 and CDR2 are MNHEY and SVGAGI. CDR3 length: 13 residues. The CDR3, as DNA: TGTGCCAGCAAGGACAGGTTTGTTCGGGAAGCTTTCTTT. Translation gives CASKDRFVREAFF.

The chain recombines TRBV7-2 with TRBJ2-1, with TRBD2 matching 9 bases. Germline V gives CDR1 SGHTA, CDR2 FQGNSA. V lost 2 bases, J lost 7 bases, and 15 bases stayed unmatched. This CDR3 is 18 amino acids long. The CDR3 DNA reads TGTGCCAGCAGCTTACGATGGAGTGGTAGCGGGAGAGGGAATGAGCAGTTCTTC. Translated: CASSLRWSGSGRGNEQFF.

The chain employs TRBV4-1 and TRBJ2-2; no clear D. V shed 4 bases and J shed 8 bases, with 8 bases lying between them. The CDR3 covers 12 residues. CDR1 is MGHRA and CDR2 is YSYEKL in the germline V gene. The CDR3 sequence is CASSPLKGELFF. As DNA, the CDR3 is TGCGCCAGCAGCCCACTAAAAGGGGAGCTGTTTTTT.

The CDR3 loop is CASSTSAGGSYNEQFF. CDR3 DNA: TGTGCCAGCAGTACGTCAGCGGGGGGCTCCTACAATGAGCAGTTCTTC. This chain joins TRBV6-4 and TRBJ2-1; 9 bases match TRBD2. This CDR3 has 16 residues. J gave up 0 bases and V 5 bases, and 5 bases lay outside the gene matches. CDR1 is MRHNA and CDR2 is SNTAGT in the germline V gene.

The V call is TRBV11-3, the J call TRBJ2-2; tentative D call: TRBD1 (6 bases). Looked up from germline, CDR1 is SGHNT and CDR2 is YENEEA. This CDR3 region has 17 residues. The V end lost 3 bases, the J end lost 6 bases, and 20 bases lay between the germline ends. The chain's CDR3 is CASSFGRGIEGAGELFF. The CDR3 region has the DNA TGTGCCAGCAGCTTCGGCAGGGGAATCGAAGGTGCCGGGGAGCTGTTTTTT.

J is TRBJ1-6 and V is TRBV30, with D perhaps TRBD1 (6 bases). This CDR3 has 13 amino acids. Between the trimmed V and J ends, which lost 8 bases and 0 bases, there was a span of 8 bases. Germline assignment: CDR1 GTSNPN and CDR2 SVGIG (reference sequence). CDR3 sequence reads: CAIGGSYNSPLHF. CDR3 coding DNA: TGTGCCATAGGGGGCTCCTATAATTCACCCCTCCACTTT. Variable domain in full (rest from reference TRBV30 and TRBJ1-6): SQTIHQWPATLVQPVGSPLSLECTVEGTSNPNLYWYRQAAGRGLQLLFYSVGIGQISSEVPQNLSASRPQDRQFILSSKKLLLSDSGFYLCAIGGSYNSPLHFGNGTRLTVT.

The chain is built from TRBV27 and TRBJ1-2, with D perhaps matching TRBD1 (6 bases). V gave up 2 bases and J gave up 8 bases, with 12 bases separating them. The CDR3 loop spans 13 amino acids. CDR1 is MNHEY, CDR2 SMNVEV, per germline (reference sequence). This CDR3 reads CASSLIGTSGYTF. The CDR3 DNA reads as TGTGCCAGCAGTTTAATAGGGACAAGCGGCTACACCTTC.

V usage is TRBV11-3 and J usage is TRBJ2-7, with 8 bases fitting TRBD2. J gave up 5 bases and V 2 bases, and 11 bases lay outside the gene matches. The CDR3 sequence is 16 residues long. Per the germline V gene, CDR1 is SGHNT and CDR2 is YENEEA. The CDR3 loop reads CASSLPGTSFLDEQYF. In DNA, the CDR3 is TGTGCCAGCAGCTTACCCGGGACTAGTTTTTTGGACGAGCAGTACTTC.

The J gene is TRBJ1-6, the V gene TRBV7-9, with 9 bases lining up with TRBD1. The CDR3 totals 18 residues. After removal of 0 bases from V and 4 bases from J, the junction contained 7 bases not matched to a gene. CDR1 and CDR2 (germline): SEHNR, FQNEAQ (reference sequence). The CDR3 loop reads CASSLAFRQGEYNSPLHF. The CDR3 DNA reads TGTGCCAGCAGCTTAGCATTTCGACAGGGGGAATATAATTCACCCCTCCACTTT.

CDR3 sequence (DNA): TGTGCCACCAGTGATTTCCCATCTGGGGCCAACGTCCTGACTTTC. Translation: CATSDFPSGANVLTF. The genes are TRBV24-1 and TRBJ2-6, with no clear D. The CDR3 is 15 residues long. With 1 base removed from V and 1 base from J, the gap between germline ends came to 4 bases. Germline-derived CDR1 and CDR2 are KGHDR and SFDVKD.